This TCR beta chain was sequenced for a study of control samples from healthy donors and cancer patients. Clones were read by immunoSEQ multiplex PCR, and TCRdb kept only the in-frame ones, dropping some. The data show about 98,000 clones, roughly four fifths seen once. The V end lost 1 base, the J end lost 2 bases, and 5 bases lay between the germline ends. CDR1 LGHNA and CDR2 YNFKEQ come from the germline V gene. The CDR3 consists of 13 residues. The sequence came from a man aged 55 to 69 in good health. V and J are TRBV4-2 and TRBJ1-2; D is possibly TRBD1 (5 bases). The specimen was blood. In nucleotides, the CDR3 is TGTGCCAGCAGCCAAGCAGGGAACTATGGCTACACCTTC. Protein sequence: CASSQAGNYGYTF.